The clone carrying this TCR beta chain was detected only once. This table comes from immunoSEQ multiplex PCR, and its TCRdb copy is limited to in-frame clones, with some not included. The data show approximately 250,000 clones, approximately 86% seen once. The CDR3 length is 16 residues. Germline lookup yields CDR1 MGHDK and CDR2 SYGVNS. V lost 3 bases to trimming and J lost 0 bases, with 14 bases between them. This entry is derived from a study of blood T cell repertoires in COVID-19. The receptor was isolated from a man aged 25-40 years with active or convalescent COVID-19. Source material: peripheral blood. This chain connects TRBV25-1 to TRBJ2-5; D is unclear. DNA of the CDR3: TGTGCCAGCAGTGAGCGCCTCGCGGAGAACCAAGAGACCCAGTACTTC. Translating gives CASSERLAENQETQYF.